This paragraph covers one T cell receptor (beta chain) sequence. The antigen is not known. The CDR3 is 16 residues long. Germline CDR1 and CDR2: MDHEN and SYDVKM. Trimming took 7 bases from V and 7 from J; bases not matched to a gene: 14. These data are taken from a study of vaccination and CD4 T cells after COVID-19. Study information: Median time from second vaccine dose to sampling was 60 to 80 days (14 to 241).

Whole-study results and caveats: Reactive clonotype counts went from median approximately 20 after infection to approximately 38 after vaccination, nonsignificantly.

The Oncomine TCR Beta short-read assay was applied to DNA of cultured CD4+ T cells. Cultured CD4+ T cells were the source of extracted genomic DNA. TCRdb re-analysed the PCR reads in MiXCR, keeping a single row per CDR3 protein. Among approximately 24,000 distinct CDR3 sequences listed, 25% to 35% were seen once. Time point denoted: late sampling 161 to 241 days after vaccination in three convalescent patients. Treatment described: approximately nine-day PBMC culture with coronavirus spike peptide pools or control peptides (ViraFEST assay). The chain combines TRBV28 with TRBJ2-1, with 9 bases identical to TRBD2. The receptor was derived from a human donor who had recovered from COVID-19. This specimen was CD4+ T cells from blood, cultured in vitro, taken about 7 months after SARS-CoV-2 vaccination. The CDR3: CASKVGREGLVNEQFF. CDR3 sequence (DNA): TGTGCCAGCAAAGTCGGGCGGGAGGGCCTTGTGAATGAGCAGTTCTTC.